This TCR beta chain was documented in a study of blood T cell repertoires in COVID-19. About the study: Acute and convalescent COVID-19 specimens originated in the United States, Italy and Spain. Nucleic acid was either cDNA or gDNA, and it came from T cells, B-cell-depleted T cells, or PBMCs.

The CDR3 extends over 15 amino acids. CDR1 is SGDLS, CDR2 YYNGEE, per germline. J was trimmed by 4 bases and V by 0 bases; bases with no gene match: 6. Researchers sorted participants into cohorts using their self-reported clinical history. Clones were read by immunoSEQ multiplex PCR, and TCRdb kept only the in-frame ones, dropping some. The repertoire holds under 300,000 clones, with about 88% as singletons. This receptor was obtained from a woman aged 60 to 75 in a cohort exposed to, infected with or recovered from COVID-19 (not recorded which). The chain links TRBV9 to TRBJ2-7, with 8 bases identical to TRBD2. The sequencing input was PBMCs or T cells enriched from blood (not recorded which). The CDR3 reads CASSVEPGRGYEQYF. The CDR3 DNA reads TGTGCCAGCAGCGTAGAACCCGGGAGGGGGTACGAGCAGTACTTC.